The present T cell receptor (beta chain) was sequenced within a study of liver allograft versus peripheral blood T cells. Study-level background: Recipients' peripheral blood served as the comparator for T cell receptor repertoires in transplanted livers.

From the reads, TCRdb called clonotypes with MiXCR, one entry per CDR3 protein. Of 5,000 to 7,000 distinct CDR3 sequences in the sample, over 15% were seen once. Germline lookup yields CDR1 SGHTA and CDR2 FQGNSA. The V end lost 4 bases, the J end lost 8 bases, and 15 bases lay between the germline ends. CDR3 length: 15 residues. Study results and limitations: Reportedly, the T cell receptor repertoires inside liver allografts were not the same as those in peripheral blood.

This clonotype ranks as medium-sized. Its antigen is not known. The TCR sequence derives from a human patient who had a liver transplant. The graft donor may be the source of some T cells. J is TRBJ1-6 and V is TRBV7-2; possibly TRBD1 for D (5 bases). For the CDR3, the DNA is TGTGCCAGCAGCTCTCGGAGCCGGGGCTATTCACCCCTCCACTTT. Amino acids: CASSSRSRGYSPLHF.